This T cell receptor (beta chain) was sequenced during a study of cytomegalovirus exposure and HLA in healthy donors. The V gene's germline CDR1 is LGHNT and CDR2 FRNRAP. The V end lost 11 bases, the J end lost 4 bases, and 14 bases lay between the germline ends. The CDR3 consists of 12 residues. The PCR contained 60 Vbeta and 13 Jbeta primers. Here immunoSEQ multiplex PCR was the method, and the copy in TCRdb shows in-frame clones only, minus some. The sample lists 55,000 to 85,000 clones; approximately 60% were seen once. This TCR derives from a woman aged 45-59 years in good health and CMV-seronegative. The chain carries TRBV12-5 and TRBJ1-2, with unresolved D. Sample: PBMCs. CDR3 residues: CASSGSGYGYTF. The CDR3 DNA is TGTGCTTCATCGGGGTCTGGCTATGGCTACACCTTC.